This T cell receptor beta chain derives from a study of prognosis after radiotherapy for stage I lung cancer. In the study overall: Enrolled patients (over twelve men, about six women) had a median age of approximately 74 years and an age range of roughly 50 to 84 years.

Trimming stripped 3 bases from V and 5 bases from J, with 14 bases between. The CDR3 has 15 amino acids. Genomic DNA was subjected to two-round multiplex PCR for amplification of TCR beta CDR3. TRBV and TRBJ genes each had their own specific primers in first-round PCR. Each CDR3 protein gets one entry after TCRdb re-called the multiplex PCR reads with MiXCR. The table has fewer than 40,000 distinct CDR3 sequences, approximately 32% seen once. Regarding the study as a whole: Reportedly, the usage of TRBV and TRBJ genes was not the same in patients with and without metastases. Post-treatment Shannon entropy following stereotactic body radiation therapy was lower among patients who developed distant metastases.

Node negativity on CT and PET/CT was present in all patients, alongside an absence of prior chemotherapy, radiotherapy or other malignancies. In this sample, this clonotype turned up many times. Its specificity is unknown. Sample: PBMCs, taken before or after stereotactic body radiation therapy (not recorded which). This clonotype was sampled from a donor over 45 with non-small cell lung cancer. J is TRBJ2-1 and V is TRBV12-3 or TRBV12-4, with D perhaps TRBD2 (5 bases). The CDR3 is CASSLVRGTDNEQFF. In nucleotides, the CDR3 is TGTGCCAGCAGTTTGGTCCGGGGAACGGACAATGAGCAGTTCTTC.